The 15 T cell receptor beta chains listed next were all sequenced from one sample in a study of T cell responses to AZD1222 COVID-19 vaccine. Data came from immunoSEQ multiplex PCR; TCRdb stores just in-frame clones and leaves some out. Altogether tens of thousands of clones are present, 84% being singletons, with the ten largest covering about 7%. Sequenced here: peripheral blood, sampled on day 0 of AZD1222 vaccination. These receptors all stem from an adult in good health.

The chain recombines TRBV9 with TRBJ2-1, with D unresolved. The CDR3 length is 13 residues. Germline CDR1 SGDLS, CDR2 YYNGEE. V was clipped by 3 bases and J by 4 bases, with 8 bases between them. The CDR3 protein is CASSAVPYNEQFF. The CDR3 coding sequence is TGTGCCAGCAGCGCCGTACCTTACAATGAGCAGTTCTTC.

The V and J genes are TRBV11-2 and TRBJ2-3; unclear D gene. Germline V gives CDR1 SGHAT, CDR2 FQNNGV. The CDR3 runs 14 residues. Deletions cut 0 bases from V and 8 bases from J, with 12 bases between. The CDR3, as DNA: TGTGCCAGCAGCTTAGACGCTTCCGCAGGTACGCAGTATTTT. This sequence encodes CASSLDASAGTQYF.

The V gene is TRBV3-1 (or the pseudogene TRBV3-2), the J gene TRBJ2-7, with 7 bases that match TRBD2. This CDR3 spans 15 amino acids. The trim removed 4 bases at V and 4 bases at J, leaving 10 bases unmatched. Germline CDR1 LGHDT, CDR2 YNNKEL (reference sequence). The CDR3 nucleotides are TGTGCCAGCAGCCCCCATCATACTAGCGTGTACGAGCAGTACTTC. Translating it yields CASSPHHTSVYEQYF.

The chain has TRBV15 and TRBJ2-5, with 7 bases identical to TRBD2. Germline V lookup: CDR1 LNHNV, CDR2 YYDKDF (reference sequence). Trimming cost V 8 bases and J 4 bases; bases outside gene matches: 13. The CDR3 has 15 amino acids. The CDR3 region has the DNA TGTGCCACCGGTCCCGGGGCGGGGGAACTAGAGACCCAGTACTTC. Translating gives CATGPGAGELETQYF.

V and J are TRBV20-1 and TRBJ1-4; D might be TRBD1 (5 bases). Trimming removed 3 bases from V and 8 bases from J, with 10 bases in between. There are 12 residues in the CDR3. CDR1 DFQATT and CDR2 SNEGSKA come from the germline V gene (reference sequence). CDR3 nucleotide sequence: TGCAGTGCTAGTGCAGGGAGGGAAAAACTGTTTTTT. As protein: CSASAGREKLFF.

The gene calls are TRBV28 and TRBJ2-2; a possible D gene is TRBD1 (6 bases). The V end lost 5 bases, the J end lost 3 bases, and 13 bases lay between the germline ends. The CDR3 loop spans 15 amino acids. In germline, CDR1 is MDHEN, CDR2 SYDVKM. The CDR3 spells CASSDRFYYTGELFF. CDR3 DNA sequence: TGTGCCAGCAGTGACAGGTTCTACTACACCGGGGAGCTGTTTTTT.

This clone was counted only a few times. In DNA form, the CDR3 reads TGCAGCGTTGAAGCTAGGGGACGGCGCTACGAGCAGTACTTC. This encodes CSVEARGRRYEQYF. The rearrangement links TRBV29-1 to TRBJ2-7; D might be TRBD1 or TRBD2, each matching 5 bases. V lost 1 base and J 3 bases, leaving 13 bases between the germline ends. Per germline, CDR1 SQVTM and CDR2 ANQGSEA. The CDR3 length is 14 residues.

The chain is built from TRBV7-2 and TRBJ1-1; a possible D gene is TRBD1 (5 bases). From germline, CDR1 is SGHTA and CDR2 FQGNSA. The CDR3 length is 14 residues. Between the trimmed V and J ends, which lost 5 bases and 0 bases, there was a span of 10 bases. In nucleotides, the CDR3 is TGTGCCAGCAGCCCGGGACTCGTGAACACTGAAGCTTTCTTT. Protein product: CASSPGLVNTEAFF. The whole variable domain, remainder taken from reference TRBV7-2 and TRBJ1-1, is GAGVSQSPSNKVTEKGKDVELRCDPISGHTALYWYRQSLGQGLEFLIYFQGNSAPDKSGLPSDRFSAERTGGSVSTLTIQRTQQEDSAVYLCASSPGLVNTEAFFGQGTRLTVV.

This chain uses TRBV11-2 with TRBJ1-5; D is uncertain. Trimming cost V 3 bases and J 3 bases, with 9 bases left between them. Per germline, CDR1 SGHAT and CDR2 FQNNGV. The CDR3 spans 14 residues. The CDR3 reads CASSFGLSNQPQHF. Here the CDR3 DNA reads TGTGCCAGCAGCTTCGGCCTTTCCAATCAGCCCCAGCATTTT.

V and J are TRBV19 and TRBJ1-3; D is possibly TRBD1 (6 bases). Germline CDR1 is LNHDA and CDR2 is SQIVND (reference sequence). Deletions cut 5 bases from V and 3 bases from J, with 11 bases between. This CDR3 spans 14 amino acids. The CDR3 reads CASSEHRVGNTIYF. The CDR3 DNA is TGTGCCAGTAGTGAACACAGGGTTGGAAACACCATATATTTT.

The chain joins TRBV19 to TRBJ2-5, with D tentatively TRBD1 (5 bases). Germline lookup yields CDR1 LNHDA and CDR2 SQIVND (reference sequence). The V end was cut by 5 bases, the J end by 1 base, with 8 bases between. The length of the CDR3 is 13 residues. CDR3 DNA sequence: TGTGCCAGTAGTGGGGCCTTCCAAGAGACCCAGTACTTC. This encodes CASSGAFQETQYF.

The genes are TRBV24-1 and TRBJ2-1; possibly TRBD1 for D (6 bases). The CDR3 length is 15 residues. The germline V and J ends were trimmed by 1 base and 5 bases, with 11 bases remaining between them. CDR1 and CDR2 (germline): KGHDR, SFDVKD. CDR3 amino acids: CATSDFEQGDNEQFF. The CDR3 coding sequence is TGTGCCACCAGTGATTTTGAACAGGGAGACAATGAGCAGTTCTTC.

The chain recombines TRBV5-4 with TRBJ2-2, with D uncertain. The CDR3 contains 13 residues. V shed 0 bases and J shed 4 bases, with 4 bases lying between them. Looked up from germline, CDR1 is SGHNT and CDR2 is YYREEE (reference sequence). The CDR3 region has the DNA TGTGCCAGCAGCTTGGAAGCCACCGGGGAGCTGTTTTTT. It codes for CASSLEATGELFF. Based on the CDR3 plus reference TRBV5-4 and TRBJ2-2, the full variable domain is ETGVTQSPTHLIKTRGQQVTLRCSSQSGHNTVSWYQQALGQGPQFIFQYYREEENGRGNFPPRFSGLQFPNYSSELNVNALELDDSALYLCASSLEATGELFFGEGSRLTVL.

This clone appeared once. V is TRBV6-5 and J is TRBJ1-4; D is undetermined. The CDR3 sequence is 14 residues long. Trimming left V 6 bases short and J 5 bases short, with 13 bases between. Germline-derived CDR1 and CDR2 are MNHEY and SVGAGI. In DNA, the CDR3 is TGTGCCAGCAGCCACCGGGCTAACAATGAAAAACTGTTTTTT. Translation: CASSHRANNEKLFF.

This chain links TRBV11-1 with TRBJ2-5; D possibly uses TRBD1 or TRBD2 (5 bases each). Germline CDR1 and CDR2: SGHAT and FQDESV (reference sequence). The CDR3 is 13 amino acids. Trimming removed 5 bases at V and 3 bases at J, with 10 bases between. The CDR3 spells CASSRGPKETQYF. In DNA form, the CDR3 reads TGTGCCAGCAGCCGGGGCCCGAAAGAGACCCAGTACTTC.